The 22 T cell receptor beta chains below come from one sample, sequenced in a study of T cells in women clearing cervical HPV infection. Measured with immunoSEQ multiplex PCR; TCRdb has only the in-frame clones, and not every one. The table gives about 39,000 clones; the top ten clones make up 4.5% to 5.5% of it. Sequenced sample: blood buffy coat. The source of these receptors is a woman between 18 and 69 years old with a cervical HPV16 infection that either progressed to CIN3+ or cleared (not recorded which).

Points on this clone: The missing CDR3 end, 3 residues past where the read stops, is filled in from the germline J gene. The rearrangement uses TRBV11-3 and TRBJ2-2; TRBD1 might be the D (5 bases). CDR3 length: 14 amino acids. Germline values: CDR1 SGHNT, CDR2 YENEEA. V gave up 5 bases and J gave up 5 bases, with 12 bases separating them. The CDR3 reads CASSVYQGTGELFF. The sequenced CDR3 bases are TGTGCCAGCAGCGTGTACCAGGGTACCGGGGAG.

Of note for this clone: The CDR3 end is not reached by the read, which stops 3 residues before it; the germline J gene fills it in. This sequence joins TRBV6-4 and TRBJ2-2, with D maybe TRBD2 (6 bases). Germline V lookup: CDR1 MRHNA, CDR2 SNTAGT. This CDR3 contains 19 residues. The V gene lost 4 bases and the J gene lost 5 bases, with 26 bases spanning the gap. The CDR3 DNA, read in part, is TGTGCCAGCAGTGGCTCCTCTTCCCTCAAGAGGGGAGGAACCGGGGAG. It codes for CASSGSSSLKRGGTGE. The entire CDR3 protein is CASSGSSSLKRGGTGELFF.

With respect to this clone: The observed sequence ends 3 residues before the CDR3 terminus, with the missing tail filled in from the germline J gene. The V call is TRBV27, the J call TRBJ1-4, with D possibly TRBD1 on 5 matching bases. Germline V lookup: CDR1 MNHEY, CDR2 SMNVEV (reference sequence). The CDR3 is 17 residues long. Trimming took 8 bases from V and 0 from J, leaving 19 bases between them. CDR3 amino acids: CASSRTSGIATNEKLFF. The CDR3 bases that were read are TGTGCCAGCTCTCGGACAAGTGGGATTGCAACTAATGAAAAA.

The CDR3 reads CASPTGPRENTGELFF. The part of the CDR3 DNA that was read is TGTGCCAGCCCGACAGGGCCACGGGAGAACACCGGGGAG. The V gene is TRBV7-3, the J gene TRBJ2-2, with 7 bases that match TRBD1. The CDR3 end falls 3 residues outside the read, so it is completed with the germline J gene. Germline V CDR1 and CDR2: SGHTA, FQGTGA. V was pared by 8 bases and J by 1 base, with 10 bases of the junction left unmatched. The CDR3 is made up of 16 amino acids.

CDR3 sequence reads: CSARDLTSGGAGETQYF. The covered CDR3 bases are TGCAGTGCTAGAGATCTAACTAGCGGGGGGGCCGGGGAGACC. The genes are TRBV20-1 and TRBJ2-5; 13 bases are shared with TRBD2. The CDR3 extends 3 residues past the end of the read, so its final part is completed from the germline J gene. Germline V lookup: CDR1 DFQATT, CDR2 SNEGSKA (reference sequence). This CDR3 is built from 17 residues. V was clipped by 0 bases and J by 5 bases; unmatched bases: 9.

As for this clone: With the read ending 3 residues before the CDR3 end, the germline J gene is used to fill in that end. The gene calls are TRBV11-2 and TRBJ1-1, with TRBD1 identical over 7 bases. The germline V gene has CDR1 SGHAT and CDR2 FQNNGV. This CDR3 spans 15 amino acids. Trimming took 5 bases from V and 1 from J; bases not matched to a gene: 7. The CDR3 sequence is CASSVQAGGNTEAFF. The DNA read from the CDR3 is TGTGCCAGCAGCGTTCAAGCAGGGGGGAACACTGAA.

Turning to this clone: The CDR3 goes on 3 residues after the read ends, and that part is filled in from the germline J gene. The chain links TRBV5-8 to TRBJ1-3; TRBD1 aligns across 7 bases. With 4 bases clipped from V and 1 base from J, the junction kept 5 bases outside the gene matches. Looked up from germline, CDR1 is SGHTS and CDR2 is YDEGEE. The CDR3 spans 15 residues. CDR3 bases read: TGTGCCAGCAGCAAGGGGGCCAGTTCTGGAAACACC. As protein: CASSKGASSGNT. The full CDR3 sequence reads CASSKGASSGNTIYF. Full variable domain (rest looked up from reference TRBV5-8 and TRBJ1-3): EAGVTQSPTHLIKTRGQQATLRCSPISGHTSVYWYQQALGLGLQFLLWYDEGEERNRGNFPPRFSGRQFPNYSSELNVNALELEDSALYLCASSKGASSGNTIYFGEGSWLTVV.

About this clone itself: Sequencing ends 3 residues short of the CDR3 end; the germline J gene provides the rest. The rearrangement joins TRBV7-6 to TRBJ1-1; D ambiguous. Germline values: CDR1 SGHVS, CDR2 FNYEAQ. V lost 1 base to trimming and J lost 1 base, with 4 bases between them. The CDR3 loop spans 13 amino acids. The chain's CDR3 is CASSLGRNTEAFF. Incomplete CDR3 DNA: TGTGCCAGCAGCTTAGGCAGGAACACTGAA.

Concerning this clone itself: The read halts 3 residues ahead of the CDR3 end, with the missing end drawn from the germline J gene. The J gene is TRBJ2-2, the V gene TRBV7-8; 8 nucleotides line up with TRBD1. Germline V gene sequence: CDR1 SGHVS, CDR2 FQNEAQ. J lost 3 bases, V lost 5 bases, and 5 bases had no gene match. The CDR3 covers 15 residues. The covered CDR3 bases are TGTGCCAGCAGCAAACAGGGGGAGTACACCGGGGAG. This translates into CASSKQGEYTGE. The entire CDR3 reads CASSKQGEYTGELFF.

As for this clone: The sequenced fragment ends 3 residues before the CDR3 boundary, so the rest is inferred from the germline J gene. J is TRBJ1-6 and V is TRBV7-6; TRBD1 aligns across 9 bases. The CDR3 length is 16 residues. Germline-derived CDR1 and CDR2 are SGHVS and FNYEAQ. Germline trimming cut 0 bases from V and 5 bases from J; bases unmatched to any gene: 2. CDR3: CASSLARTGDNSPLHF. The sequenced CDR3 bases are TGTGCCAGCAGCTTAGCTAGGACAGGGGATAATTCACCC.

On this clone: The sequence runs out 3 residues before the end of the CDR3; the remainder is reconstructed from the germline J gene. This chain connects TRBV5-1 to TRBJ1-1; TRBD1 might be the D (6 bases). The ends were cut back, 5 bases at V and 1 base at J, with 9 bases in the middle. The CDR3 extends over 13 amino acids. CDR1 and CDR2 from the germline V gene are SGHRS and YFSETQ. CDR3 DNA, as far as it was read: TGCGCCAGCAGACAGGGACAGAACACTGAA. This gives the protein CASRQGQNTE. The whole CDR3 protein is CASRQGQNTEAFF.

Notes on this clone: Read sequence stops 3 residues before the CDR3 end, and the germline J gene provides the missing end. The V gene is TRBV20-1, the J gene TRBJ2-5; 8 positions match TRBD2. With 3 bases clipped from V and 0 bases from J, the junction kept 9 bases outside the gene matches. From germline, CDR1 is DFQATT and CDR2 SNEGSKA (reference sequence). The CDR3 runs 16 residues. The sequenced part of the CDR3 DNA is TGCAGTGCTAGCCCCCCGGGGGGGCCTCACCAAGAGACC. Its translation is CSASPPGGPHQET. The entire CDR3 protein reads CSASPPGGPHQETQYF.

Regarding this clone: The CDR3 end lies 3 residues beyond the end of the read and is filled in from the germline J gene. The chain has TRBV7-8 and TRBJ2-7; D remains unclear. Germline V gene data show CDR1 as SGHVS and CDR2 as FQNEAQ. The CDR3 length is 13 residues. V gave up 2 bases and J gave up 5 bases, with 10 bases separating them. Incomplete CDR3 DNA: TGTGCCAGCAGCTTAAAACAGACCCACGAG. This codes for CASSLKQTHE. The full CDR3 protein is CASSLKQTHEQYF.

Turning to this clone: From the germline J gene comes the end of the CDR3, since the read stops 3 residues before it. The J gene is TRBJ2-7, the V gene TRBV11-2; 9 bases are a match to TRBD1. Germline assignment: CDR1 SGHAT and CDR2 FQNNGV. This CDR3 region has 14 residues. V gave up 5 bases and J gave up 3 bases; unmatched junction bases: 5. The CDR3 loop is CASSDRGSLYEQYF. The CDR3 bases that were read are TGTGCCAGCAGCGACAGGGGGAGTCTCTACGAG. The complete variable domain, with remaining parts taken from reference TRBV11-2 and TRBJ2-7, reads EAGVAQSPRYKIIEKRQSVAFWCNPISGHATLYWYQQILGQGPKLLIQFQNNGVVDDSQLPKDRFSAERLKGVDSTLKIQPAKLEDSAVYLCASSDRGSLYEQYFGPGTRLTVT.

In regard to this clone: Coverage ceases 3 residues before the CDR3 finishes, and the germline J gene fills in the end. Additional DNA sequences in this sample encode the identical CDR3. The V call is TRBV7-2, the J call TRBJ2-7, with 8 bases fitting TRBD2. This CDR3 comprises 14 residues. The V segment lost 5 bases and the J segment 2 bases; nucleotides outside the gene matches: 5. Germline V gene data show CDR1 as SGHTA and CDR2 as FQGNSA. The CDR3 bases that were read are TGTGCCAGCAGCCCCCCGGGGGGGACCTACGAG. This encodes CASSPPGGTYE. The full CDR3 reads CASSPPGGTYEQYF.

To note about this clone: The read terminates 3 residues before the CDR3 end, so the remaining end is supplied by the germline J gene. V usage is TRBV6-2 or TRBV6-3 and J usage is TRBJ1-1; possibly TRBD1 for D (5 bases). V lost 0 bases to trimming and J lost 1 base, with 6 bases between them. The CDR3 runs 14 residues. Per germline, CDR1 MNHEY and CDR2 SVGEGT. CDR3 DNA, as far as it was read: TGTGCCAGCAGTTACTCCACAGGGAACACTGAA. This codes for CASSYSTGNTE. The complete CDR3 reads CASSYSTGNTEAFF.

Turning to this clone: The observed sequence ends 3 residues before the CDR3 terminus, with the missing tail filled in from the germline J gene. The J gene is TRBJ1-4, the V gene TRBV9; 7 bases align to TRBD1. CDR1 is SGDLS and CDR2 is YYNGEE in the germline V gene. This CDR3 comprises 15 residues. J was trimmed by 4 bases and V by 3 bases; bases with no gene match: 6. The sequenced part of the CDR3 DNA is TGTGCCAGCAGCGCGTCCCGGGACAGTAATGAAAAA. Residues: CASSASRDSNEK. Given in full, the CDR3 is CASSASRDSNEKLFF.

Worth noting for this clone: The CDR3 goes on 3 residues after the read ends, and that part is filled in from the germline J gene. V is TRBV10-1 and J is TRBJ2-7; TRBD1 aligns across 8 bases. V lost 6 bases to trimming and J lost 0 bases; unmatched junction nucleotides: 10. This CDR3 has 16 residues. The germline V gene encodes CDR1 WNHNN and CDR2 SYGVQD (reference sequence). The CDR3 region is CASRRTRTGSSYEQYF. The sequenced part of the CDR3 DNA is TGCGCCAGCAGACGGACAAGGACAGGGAGCTCCTACGAG.

As regards this clone: The sequence runs out 3 residues before the end of the CDR3; the remainder is reconstructed from the germline J gene. The rearrangement uses TRBV5-4 and TRBJ1-6; D gene uncertain. The CDR3 has 15 residues. Looked up from germline, CDR1 is SGHNT and CDR2 is YYREEE (reference sequence). The V gene lost 6 bases and the J gene lost 8 bases, with 18 bases spanning the gap. The CDR3 sequence is CASTPGGASDSPLHF. CDR3 DNA, as far as it was read: TGTGCCAGCACCCCCGGAGGAGCGAGCGATTCACCC.

The chain's CDR3 is CSASEETVAEQFF. The covered CDR3 bases are TGCAGTGCTAGCGAGGAGACAGTGGCTGAG. The V call is TRBV20-1, the J call TRBJ2-1, with D perhaps TRBD1 (5 bases). From the germline J gene comes the end of the CDR3, since the read stops 3 residues before it. The CDR3 covers 13 residues. Trimming cost V 3 bases and J 9 bases, with 15 bases left between them. Germline values: CDR1 DFQATT, CDR2 SNEGSKA (reference sequence).

Points on this clone: The missing CDR3 end, 3 residues past where the read stops, is filled in from the germline J gene. This rearrangement joins TRBV11-2 to TRBJ2-1; perhaps TRBD2 as D (5 bases). The germline CDR1 and CDR2 sequences are SGHAT and FQNNGV. Trimming took off 1 base at V and 5 bases at J, with 6 bases between the two ends. This CDR3 has 13 amino acids. CDR3 in amino acids: CASSLVGDNEQFF. CDR3 DNA, as far as it was read: TGTGCCAGCAGCTTAGTCGGGGACAATGAG. Together with reference TRBV11-2 and TRBJ2-1, the CDR3 gives the full variable domain: EAGVAQSPRYKIIEKRQSVAFWCNPISGHATLYWYQQILGQGPKLLIQFQNNGVVDDSQLPKDRFSAERLKGVDSTLKIQPAKLEDSAVYLCASSLVGDNEQFFGPGTRLTVL.

As to this clone: The sequence runs out 3 residues before the end of the CDR3; the remainder is reconstructed from the germline J gene. The chain links TRBV19 to TRBJ2-2, with D possibly TRBD1 on 6 matching bases. Germline assignment: CDR1 LNHDA and CDR2 SQIVND (reference sequence). The CDR3 has 16 residues. V gave up 2 bases and J gave up 5 bases, with 15 bases separating them. This CDR3 reads CASSIWSQGKTGELFF. Partial CDR3 DNA: TGTGCCAGTAGTATATGGAGCCAGGGGAAAACCGGGGAG.